Presented here are 6 T cell receptor beta chains from one specimen sequenced in a study of T cell responses to AZD1222 COVID-19 vaccine. TCRdb keeps only in-frame clones here, not all; method: immunoSEQ multiplex PCR. Seen here are 100,000 to 150,000 clones, 88% observed once, and the top ten hold about 4.2%. The material sequenced was peripheral blood, taken on day 0 of AZD1222 vaccination. The receptor source for this set is an adult in good health.

The rearrangement joins TRBV7-9 to TRBJ1-1; D is possibly TRBD1 (5 bases). Germline CDR1 is SEHNR and CDR2 is FQNEAQ (reference sequence). V lost 5 bases and J 4 bases, leaving 14 bases between the germline ends. This CDR3 contains 14 residues. CDR3 nucleotide sequence: TGTGCCAGCAGCCTAGGGGCTTCCCGCACTGAAGCTTTCTTT. Translated: CASSLGASRTEAFF.

V gene TRBV7-2 combines with J gene TRBJ2-7; TRBD2 matches at 13 bases. There are 18 residues in the CDR3. With 5 bases clipped from V and 5 bases from J, the junction kept 15 bases outside the gene matches. The germline V gene has CDR1 SGHTA and CDR2 FQGNSA. The CDR3 spells CASSPLRLAGGNPHEQYF. CDR3 sequence (DNA): TGTGCCAGCAGCCCCCTTCGACTAGCGGGGGGCAACCCCCACGAGCAGTACTTC. Full variable domain (missing parts from reference TRBV7-2 and TRBJ2-7): GAGVSQSPSNKVTEKGKDVELRCDPISGHTALYWYRQSLGQGLEFLIYFQGNSAPDKSGLPSDRFSAERTGGSVSTLTIQRTQQEDSAVYLCASSPLRLAGGNPHEQYFGPGTRLTVT.

The V and J genes are TRBV3-1 (or the pseudogene TRBV3-2) and TRBJ2-7, with 7 bases fitting TRBD2. Germline V lookup: CDR1 LGHDT, CDR2 YNNKEL (reference sequence). The trim removed 3 bases at V and 0 bases at J, leaving 8 bases unmatched. The CDR3 runs 16 residues. The CDR3 bases are TGTGCCAGCAGCCACCCCCCCGGGGGGAGCTCCTACGAGCAGTACTTC. Protein product: CASSHPPGGSSYEQYF.

This chain uses TRBV2 with TRBJ2-7, with TRBD1 matching 8 bases. The J segment lost 2 bases and the V segment lost 0 bases, leaving 3 bases of the junction unmatched. This CDR3 spans 15 amino acids. Germline V lookup: CDR1 SNHLY, CDR2 FYNNEI. This CDR3 is CASSEARTGPYEQYF. As DNA, the CDR3 is TGTGCCAGCAGTGAAGCCCGGACAGGGCCCTACGAGCAGTACTTC.

This clone was seen only once. The rearrangement links TRBV28 to TRBJ1-5; no reliable D call. The CDR3 is 15 residues long. Germline V gene sequence: CDR1 MDHEN, CDR2 SYDVKM. V gave up 5 bases and J gave up 2 bases, with 13 bases separating them. The DNA of the CDR3 is TGTGCCAGCAGTCTGGGATTCTCGGGCAATCAGCCCCAGCATTTT. Translation gives CASSLGFSGNQPQHF.

CDR3 sequence reads: CAISTGQGGSTDTQYF. CDR3 in DNA: TGTGCCATCAGTACTGGACAGGGGGGGAGCACAGATACGCAGTATTTT. The chain couples TRBV10-3 to TRBJ2-3; 10 nucleotides line up with TRBD1. J lost 0 bases, V lost 5 bases, and 5 bases had no gene match. Looked up from germline, CDR1 is ENHRY and CDR2 is SYGVKD. The CDR3 spans 16 residues.